This T cell receptor (beta chain) emerged from a study of blood T cell repertoires in COVID-19. Between the trimmed V and J ends, which lost 0 bases and 6 bases, there was a span of 5 bases. The germline CDR1 and CDR2 sequences are KGHDR and SFDVKD. The CDR3 has 13 amino acids. The repertoire was sequenced with immunoSEQ multiplex PCR; TCRdb's copy has only in-frame clones and lacks some. The sample records approximately 290,000 clones, approximately 93% being singletons. The receptor was derived from a young woman with COVID-19, enrolled during active disease. This chain links TRBV24-1 with TRBJ1-5; D uncertain. The sequenced sample consisted of peripheral blood. This chain's CDR3 is CATSDLPGQPQHF. CDR3 DNA: TGTGCCACCAGTGATTTGCCAGGTCAGCCCCAGCATTTT.